This TCR beta chain was profiled in a study of T cells in Graves' hyperthyroidism and ophthalmopathy. The CDR3 consists of 17 residues. Per the germline V gene, CDR1 is SGHAT and CDR2 is FQNNGV. The V segment lost 6 bases and the J segment 4 bases; nucleotides outside the gene matches: 15. This clonotype occurred many times. What it binds is unknown. The source material, RNA transcripts, was used to amplify TCR beta CDR3 regions. Primed by the HTBI set, a first-round RT-PCR was run on the TCR CDR3. Using its own MiXCR run on the multiplex PCR reads, TCRdb lists one record per CDR3 protein. The sample includes fewer than 500,000 distinct CDR3 sequences, 14% of them seen just once. Study conclusions and caveats: Most expanded thyroid clonotypes above 0.001 also appeared in blood.

The specimen sequenced was blood. The TCR originated in a woman aged 25 to 39 with Graves' ophthalmopathy. The chain has TRBV11-2 and TRBJ1-2; 9 bases agree with TRBD1. The chain's CDR3 is CASSPTPGQGLGYGYTF. The CDR3 region has the DNA TGTGCCAGCAGTCCTACTCCGGGACAGGGACTTGGCTATGGCTACACCTTC.